The subject of this entry is one T cell receptor beta chain. This clonotype was seen a handful of times. Its recognized antigen is unknown. The input lacks base qualities; no much larger clone sits a single base away. This sample is part of a study of blood T cells in healthy people across ages (dated by TCRdb to 2014 to 2015). General notes on the study: In model experiments, template switching captured roughly one uniquely barcoded TCR beta cDNA molecule for every two T cells. To avoid experimental bias, donors of different ages were spread randomly across the sequencing lanes. Four age groups were formed from the donors: young (average around 15 years), middle-aged (around 41), aged (about 68) and long-lived (approximately 78). Age-related changes in TCR beta repertoire diversity were measured in the study by deep sequencing normalized with unique cDNA molecular identifiers. For two donors (one aged 18 to 29 and one aged 80 or older), the study analyzed two additional independent replicas of 1 million unique cDNA reads from the same blood draw. Study-level results and caveats: Estimates of total diversity based on one million sequenced T cells were regarded as lower bounds and as underestimates. Observed TCR beta diversity correlated strongly with the percentage of naive T cells measured by flow cytometry. Because profiling used bulk unsorted PBMCs, naive and antigen-experienced compartments could not be compared conclusively. Compared with the aged group, the long-lived group had more naive CD4+ T cells, fewer expanded clones and increased TCR diversity, suggesting age selection. Donor CMV infection status was unknown, potentially confounding age-related changes in expanded clonotypes. Observed TCR beta diversity per million T cells fell roughly linearly with age, and a significant reduction was already apparent by age about 43.

Relative to germline, V is 0 bases shorter and J is 0 bases shorter, with 9 bases between their ends. Taken from the germline V gene (reference sequence), the CDR1 and CDR2 loops are DFQATT and SNEGSKA. From the cysteine up to the phenylalanine, the CDR3 has a length of 15 residues. Kept here is only the CDR3 DNA, which spans 45 bases and is read in frame from base 1. Libraries were built with 5' RACE. The sequencer was an Illumina HiSeq 2500. A second 7 to 11 cycle PCR used a sample-barcoded 5' primer and a J-beta primer mix. A unique molecular identifier was introduced onto each TCR beta cDNA molecule by a template-switch 5' adaptor carrying 12 random nucleotides. Each sample yielded at least 3 million CDR3-containing paired-end reads. First-strand cDNA synthesis was performed from all RNA using the Mint cDNA synthesis kit, with priming by a TRBC-specific oligonucleotide. All cDNA was treated with uracil-DNA glycosylase and then went through a first 18-cycle PCR with the universal primers M1SS and BC2_uni_R. Concerning the study's data processing: Normalization of each sample was performed by random selection of 1 million high-quality reads, each carrying a distinct molecular identifier. Reads sharing molecular identifiers were discarded rather than binned into consensus sequences. CDR3 identification, clonotype clustering and error correction used MiTCR with a Q25 quality threshold and the strictest error-elimination algorithm. A nonparametric unseen species model with Euler transformation was used to estimate a lower bound on total TCR beta diversity. TCRdb redid the processing of the public reads, applying fastp at Q25 and MiXCR, and retained in-frame beta chains. Rows with a matching CDR3 protein are joined into one entry that keeps the most common DNA and genes. TCRdb, rather than the study authors, made the V and J calls. The sample yields 850,000 to 1,100,000 distinct CDR3 sequences; about two fifths were counted once. The ten largest clones represent 10% to 15% of the sample.

Donors were about 36 systemically healthy Caucasian individuals from Russia aged roughly 6 to 95 years. Approximately 9.7 milliliters of peripheral blood were drawn from each donor into EDTA-treated Vacutainer tubes. Ficoll-Paque density-gradient centrifugation was used to isolate PBMCs, with at least 6.5 million per sample. Trizol reagent was used to extract total RNA from PBMCs, with at least 6 micrograms per sample. For every donor, flow cytometry on a PBMC aliquot measured the percentage of naive CD45RAhigh/CD27high T cells. The rearranged chain carries TRBV20-1 and TRBJ1-5, with an unclear D gene assignment. The sample comprised blood. This TCR was recovered from a man between 18 and 29 years old in good health. The nucleotide sequence reads as follows: TGCAGTGCTAGAGATCCCGGATATAGCAATCAGCCCCAGCATTTT. Translation gives CSARDPGYSNQPQHF.